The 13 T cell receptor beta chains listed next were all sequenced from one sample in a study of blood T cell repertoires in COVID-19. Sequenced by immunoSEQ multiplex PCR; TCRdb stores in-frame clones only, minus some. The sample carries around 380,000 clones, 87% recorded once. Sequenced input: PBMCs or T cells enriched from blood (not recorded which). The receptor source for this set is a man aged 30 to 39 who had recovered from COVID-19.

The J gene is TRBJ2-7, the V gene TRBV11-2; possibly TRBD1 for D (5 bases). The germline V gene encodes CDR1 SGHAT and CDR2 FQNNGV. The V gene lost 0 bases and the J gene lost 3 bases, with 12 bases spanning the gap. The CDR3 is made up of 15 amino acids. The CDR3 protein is CASSLEGQGYYEQYF. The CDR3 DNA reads TGTGCCAGCAGCTTAGAAGGGCAGGGATACTACGAGCAGTACTTC.

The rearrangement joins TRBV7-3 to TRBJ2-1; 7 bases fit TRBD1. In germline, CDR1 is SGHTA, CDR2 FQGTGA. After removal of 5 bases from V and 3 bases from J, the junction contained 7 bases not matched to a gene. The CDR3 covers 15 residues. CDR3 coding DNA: TGTGCCAGCAGCCCACAGGGGAACCTCTACAATGAGCAGTTCTTC. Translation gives CASSPQGNLYNEQFF.

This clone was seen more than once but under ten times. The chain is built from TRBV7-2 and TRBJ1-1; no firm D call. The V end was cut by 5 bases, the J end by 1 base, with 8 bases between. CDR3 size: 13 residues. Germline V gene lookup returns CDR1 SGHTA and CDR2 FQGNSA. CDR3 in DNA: TGTGCCAGCAGCGAGTTTTGGAACACTGAAGCTTTCTTT. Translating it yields CASSEFWNTEAFF. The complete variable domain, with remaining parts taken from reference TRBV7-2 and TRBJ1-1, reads GAGVSQSPSNKVTEKGKDVELRCDPISGHTALYWYRQSLGQGLEFLIYFQGNSAPDKSGLPSDRFSAERTGGSVSTLTIQRTQQEDSAVYLCASSEFWNTEAFFGQGTRLTVV.

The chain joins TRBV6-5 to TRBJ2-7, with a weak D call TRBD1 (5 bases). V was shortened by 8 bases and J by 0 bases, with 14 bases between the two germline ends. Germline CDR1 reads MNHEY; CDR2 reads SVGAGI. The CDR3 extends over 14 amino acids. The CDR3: CASRIDSASYEQYF. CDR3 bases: TGTGCCAGCCGCATTGACAGCGCCTCCTACGAGCAGTACTTC.

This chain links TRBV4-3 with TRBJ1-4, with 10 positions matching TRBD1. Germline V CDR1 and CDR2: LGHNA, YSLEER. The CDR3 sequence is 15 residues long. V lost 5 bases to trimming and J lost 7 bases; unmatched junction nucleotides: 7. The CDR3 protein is CASSARQGASEKLFF. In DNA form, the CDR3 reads TGCGCCAGCAGCGCTAGACAGGGGGCCAGTGAAAAACTGTTTTTT.

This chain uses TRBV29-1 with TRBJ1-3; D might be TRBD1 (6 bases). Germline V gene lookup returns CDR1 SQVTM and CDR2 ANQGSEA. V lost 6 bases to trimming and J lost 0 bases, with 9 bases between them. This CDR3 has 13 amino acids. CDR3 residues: CSVRQASGNTIYF. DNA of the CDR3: TGCAGCGTACGACAGGCCTCTGGAAACACCATATATTTT. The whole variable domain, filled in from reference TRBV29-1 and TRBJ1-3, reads SAVISQKPSRDICQRGTSLTIQCQVDSQVTMMFWYRQQPGQSLTLIATANQGSEATYESGFVIDKFPISRPNLTFSTLTVSNMSPEDSSIYLCSVRQASGNTIYFGEGSWLTVV.

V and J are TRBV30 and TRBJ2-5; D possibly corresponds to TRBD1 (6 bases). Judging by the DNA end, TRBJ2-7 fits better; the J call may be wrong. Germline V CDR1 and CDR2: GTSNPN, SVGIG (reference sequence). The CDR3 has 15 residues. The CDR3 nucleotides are TGTGCCTGGAGTAATGGAATGGACAGCTCCTACGAGCAGTACTTC. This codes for CAWSNGMDSSYEQYF.

This CDR3 is CATSRDYPRDRANRFGYTF. The CDR3 nucleotides are TGTGCCACCAGCAGAGATTATCCGCGGGACAGGGCGAATCGATTTGGCTACACCTTC. The chain has TRBV15 and TRBJ1-2; TRBD1 agrees at 9 bases. This CDR3 region has 19 residues. The J segment lost 7 bases and the V segment lost 0 bases, leaving 18 bases of the junction unmatched. The germline gives CDR1 LNHNV, CDR2 YYDKDF (reference sequence).

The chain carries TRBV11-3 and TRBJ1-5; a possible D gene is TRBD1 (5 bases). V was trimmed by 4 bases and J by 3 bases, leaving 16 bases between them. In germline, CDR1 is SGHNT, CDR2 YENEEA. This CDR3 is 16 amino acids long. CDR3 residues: CASSSYARVANQPQHF. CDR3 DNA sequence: TGTGCCAGCAGCTCCTACGCCAGGGTTGCCAATCAGCCCCAGCATTTT.

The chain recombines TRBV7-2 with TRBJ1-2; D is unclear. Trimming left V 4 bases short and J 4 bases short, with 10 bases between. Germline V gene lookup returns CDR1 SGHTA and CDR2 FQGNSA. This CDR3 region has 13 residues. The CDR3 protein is CASSSEGVYGYTF. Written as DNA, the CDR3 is TGTGCCAGCAGCTCAGAGGGAGTCTATGGCTACACCTTC.

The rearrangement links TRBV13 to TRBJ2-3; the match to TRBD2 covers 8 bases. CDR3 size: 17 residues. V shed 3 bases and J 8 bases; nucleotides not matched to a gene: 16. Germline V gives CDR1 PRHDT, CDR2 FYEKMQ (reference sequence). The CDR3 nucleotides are TGTGCCAGCAGCTTCCGGGGGCGGGGGGAGCCATCGGGTACGCAGTATTTT. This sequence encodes CASSFRGRGEPSGTQYF.

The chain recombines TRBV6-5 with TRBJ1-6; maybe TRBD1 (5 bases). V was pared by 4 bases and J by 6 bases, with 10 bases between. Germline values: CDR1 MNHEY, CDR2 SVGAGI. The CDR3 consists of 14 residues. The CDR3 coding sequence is TGTGCCAGCAGTTTACCGCAGGGTAATTCACCCCTCCACTTT. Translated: CASSLPQGNSPLHF.

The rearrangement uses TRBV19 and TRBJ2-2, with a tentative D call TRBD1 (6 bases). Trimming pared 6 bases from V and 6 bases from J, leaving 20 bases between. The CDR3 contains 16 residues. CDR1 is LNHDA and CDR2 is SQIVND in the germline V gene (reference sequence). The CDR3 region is CASRIPGTGFPGELFF. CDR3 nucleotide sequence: TGTGCCAGTAGAATACCGGGAACAGGGTTCCCCGGGGAGCTGTTTTTT. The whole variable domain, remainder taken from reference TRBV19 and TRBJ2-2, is DGGITQSPKYLFRKEGQNVTLSCEQNLNHDAMYWYRQDPGQGLRLIYYSQIVNDFQKGDIAEGYSVSREKKESFPLTVTSAQKNPTAFYLCASRIPGTGFPGELFFGEGSRLTVL.